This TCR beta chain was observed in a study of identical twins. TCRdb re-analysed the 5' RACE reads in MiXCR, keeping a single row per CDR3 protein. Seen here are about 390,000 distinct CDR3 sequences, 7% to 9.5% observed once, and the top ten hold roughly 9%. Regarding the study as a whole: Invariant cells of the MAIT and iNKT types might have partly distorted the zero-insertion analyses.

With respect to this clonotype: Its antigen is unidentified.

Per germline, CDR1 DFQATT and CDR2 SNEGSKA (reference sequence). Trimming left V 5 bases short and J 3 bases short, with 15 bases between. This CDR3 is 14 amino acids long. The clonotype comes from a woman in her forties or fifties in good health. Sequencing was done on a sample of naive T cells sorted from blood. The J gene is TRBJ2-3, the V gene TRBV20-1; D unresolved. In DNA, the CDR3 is TGCAGTGCTGATGACGGCCGTCAGACAGATACGCAGTATTTT. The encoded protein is CSADDGRQTDTQYF.